This TCR beta chain was retrieved from a study of cytomegalovirus exposure and HLA in healthy donors (dated by TCRdb to 2016 to 2017). Background for the entire study: An earlier analysis of approximately 640 of the donors reported 250 to 300 Gb of sequence data and roughly 110 million unique TCR beta sequences from roughly 200 million T cells. An early release that covered some 640 HLA-typed donors contained about 290 gigabases of sequencing data and about 84 million unique TCR sequences. Of the approximately 400 genotyped donors, roughly 80% were placed in the genetic ancestry cluster associated with self-reported Caucasian donors. The study aimed to test whether signatures of past pathogen exposure could be identified by cataloging public T cell receptors. The study profiled the T cell repertoires of 500 to 800 subjects by immunosequencing and related them to cytomegalovirus serostatus. Besides the first cohort of roughly 660 subjects, a separate validation cohort made up of roughly 120 different subjects was used. To predict cytomegalovirus infection status, the study combined high-throughput TCR immunosequencing, statistical association of individual TCRs with disease status, and machine learning. A later analysis re-examined previously published TCR beta repertoires from about 670 donors and added high-resolution HLA genotyping to investigate patterns of TCR occurrence. Rather than using new phenotypic data, the later analysis identified candidate immune exposures from TCR beta sequences and from how often those sequences occurred across donors. To decide whether each TCR beta V gene segment behaved as functional or pseudogenic, an earlier analysis of fewer than 750 of the donors relied on high-throughput TCR beta sequencing. Donor age, sex, ethnicity and CMV serostatus were compiled alongside the repertoire data. In a later genetic analysis, genome-wide SNP genotypes for about 55% of the roughly 700 donors were used, and that subset was treated as a discovery cohort. Every discovery cohort repertoire had been produced on one sequencing platform. Class I and class II HLA loci were covered by the typing at four-digit resolution. The number of donors typed differed by locus, with roughly 629-640 for A, B, C, DRB1 and DQB1, around 500 for DQA1, 600 to 610 for DPA1, and approximately 470 for DPB1. About 5 DR-DQ haplotypes were handled as single units for association and clustering, since linkage in the cohort was strong. Among a few hundred genotyped donors of the cohort, an average of about 240,000 unique TCR beta nucleotide sequences were sequenced per donor, roughly 18% of them non-productive.

Library generation was performed with the immunoSEQ multiplex PCR assay. The multiplex PCR relied on a mix of 60 forward primers for TCR Vbeta segments and 13 reverse primers for TCR Jbeta segments. Amplification of the CDR3 region of rearranged TCR beta genes was performed with a multiplex PCR assay on genomic DNA. Amplified TCR beta libraries were sequenced as 87-base-pair reads on the Illumina HiSeq System. On the authors' methods: A later analysis counted about 80 million unique TCR beta chains across the roughly 700 repertoires, and 9 million to 14 million of these chains were shared by at least two donors. A nearest-neighbor algorithm error-corrected the raw reads and collapsed the reads into unique sequences, merging closely related sequences to remove PCR and sequencing errors. Alignment of CDR3 sequences to IMGT reference sequences was used to assign V, D and J gene segments. Each retained sequence needed at least a six-nucleotide match to both a V gene segment and a J gene segment. A rearrangement was called productive if the CDR3 had no stop codons and remained in frame with V and J, and every other rearrangement was called non-productive. Following IMGT convention, CDR3 was defined as the stretch from the second conserved V-encoded cysteine to the conserved J-encoded phenylalanine. The earlier analysis of more than 450 of the donors excluded sequences that lacked an unambiguous match to a single V gene segment. An earlier analysis of a few hundred of the donors called V segments functional above 56.7% productive rearrangements and segregating when the between-donor standard deviation exceeded 5%. To diagnose cytomegalovirus status from the catalog of TCR beta chain sequences, a statistical classification framework was built. In a later analysis, V and J genes were assigned by comparing TCR nucleotide sequences against IMGT/GENE-DB human TR gene sequences. Using the TCRdist pipeline, a later analysis assigned CDR3 sequences along with most-parsimonious VDJ recombination scenarios. In a later analysis, every TCR beta chain was defined by the combination of its CDR3 amino acid sequence and its V-gene family, and reads without a unique V-gene family were dropped. As a way to deal with suspected cross-contamination and a sequencing artifact, a later analysis dropped more than 500 nucleotide sequences that were highly shared and had low generation probability. In a later analysis, a clonal expansion index was calculated for each public chain from normalized within-repertoire ranks of inferred template counts. In a later analysis, generation probabilities were computed with a VDJ recombination model fitted to out-of-frame rearrangements, and the resulting probabilities were checked against IGoR. In a later analysis, hypergeometric tests were used to score TCR-TCR, TCR-HLA and TCR-CMV co-occurrence, with a repertoire-size bias correction applied to TCR pairs. In a later analysis, false discovery rates were estimated by permuting HLA or CMV assignments 20 times. A later analysis grouped co-occurring TCRs with DBSCAN, adding TCRdist sequence similarity when clustering within HLA-allele-positive subsets. Co-occurrence clustering excluded repertoires with fewer than 30,000 or more than 120,000 public chains, plus five with anomalous nucleotide sharing. TCRdb holds this immuneACCESS table with in-frame rearrangements only. Some clones are missing; in checked studies, unresolved V genes explain under half, and the rest has no known cause. That table supplies the V and J calls and clone size; D and trimming were determined from the DNA. The sample profile shows 95,000 to 150,000 clones; 15% of them were found once. The top ten hold under 2.5% of the sample.

Remarks on this clone: Its antigen specificity is not known. Per-base quality was not reported, and no clone a single base away is much larger than it.

The cohort was made up of about 670 healthy bone marrow donors. Cohort members were all nominally healthy when sampled, although unrecorded immune exposures were likely present. The donor tested CMV seronegative and was one of the 352 seronegative cohort members. Every donor gave a peripheral blood sample, and the peripheral blood mononuclear cells from that sample were used for TCR beta sequencing. The Qiagen DNeasy Blood Extraction Kit was used to extract genomic DNA from the blood cell samples. In the germline V gene, CDR1 corresponds to SGDLS and CDR2 to YYNGEE. V loses 4 bases of germline sequence and J loses 2 bases, and the interval between the two ends is 23 bases. Its CDR3 holds 18 amino acids, cysteine through phenylalanine. Just CDR3 DNA is preserved here, 54 bases in frame from base 1. General conclusions and limits of the study: A later analysis found that most CMV-associated TCR beta chains appeared HLA-restricted, with HLA associations seemingly driven largely by CMV exposure. A later genetic analysis reported fewer N-insertions in productive TCRs among donors in an Asian-associated ancestry cluster than the roughly 650-donor mean. An earlier analysis of approximately 500 of the donors showed that most TCR beta V segments appeared in productive rearrangements either about 90% or about 30% of the time, which broadly matched IMGT annotations. A group of highly shared sequence variants was considered likely to be a technical artifact of the sequencing pipeline. A later analysis found that TCR association rates varied across HLA loci, with DRB1 alleles showing the most associated TCRs and HLA-C alleles the fewest. Correlated functional status among segregating V segments might be attributable to linkage disequilibrium, but an unknown experimental factor could not be ruled out. Seventeen rarely observed V segments, including chromosome 9 orphons, were excluded from the earlier analysis of some 590 of the donors because counts were too low. Because HLA typing was missing for some donors at each locus, association tests included only the typed subset. While some public TCRs were present in many individuals, most TCR sequences turned up only very rarely across donors. In a later analysis, several top co-occurrence clusters were reported to appear linked to parvovirus B19, influenza, CMV and Epstein-Barr virus. Cytomegalovirus status was reported to be diagnosed by the classifier with high specificity and sensitivity in both the original and validation cohorts. When HLA alleles, especially DR and DQ, strongly co-occurred, TCR associations were difficult to assign to individual alleles. In a later genetic analysis, a missense DCLRE1C variant was associated with V-gene and J-gene trimming of TCR beta chains, and the association was replicated in an independent cohort. CMV serostatus was the only immune exposure information available for the cohort. Sequencing depth was assumed to be roughly uniform across donors in the presence/absence analyses, though that assumption may not hold. Only TCR beta chains were sequenced in this cohort, and the absence of alpha or paired-chain data limited detectable features. A few of the identified cytomegalovirus-associated TCR beta chains were confirmed in vitro to be specific for cytomegalovirus antigens. The authors suggested that the approach could potentially be extended to other disease states and immunological phenotypes. A total of 164 TCR beta chains were listed by the study as associated with cytomegalovirus. A further reported finding was that TCR beta sequences accurately predicted the HLA-A and HLA-B alleles for most subjects in the first cohort. Because the 87-base-pair reads could not distinguish some IMGT-functional V segments, including TRBV6-2 and TRBV6-3, those segments were excluded. In a later analysis, HLA-associated TCR beta chains were found to be more clonally expanded and to have lower generation probabilities than equally common non-associated chains. Specific HLA alleles were associated with 16,951 TCR beta sequences at a false discovery rate of 0.05 in a later analysis.

This sequence originates from a woman aged 18-29 years in good health and CMV-seronegative. Sequenced: PBMCs. The chain is made from TRBV9 and TRBJ2-3; a weak D assignment points to TRBD2 (6 bases agree). The CDR3 sequence is CASSTPLHSSGNTDTQYF. The nucleotides read TGTGCCAGCAGCACCCCATTGCATAGTAGCGGAAACACAGATACGCAGTATTTT. The full variable domain, with segments outside the CDR3 supplied by the reference TRBV9 and TRBJ2-3 proteins, appears as DSGVTQTPKHLITATGQRVTLRCSPRSGDLSVYWYQQSLDQGLQFLIQYYNGEERAKGNILERFSAQQFPDLHSELNLSSLELGDSALYFCASSTPLHSSGNTDTQYFGPGTRLTVL.